The next 24 T cell receptor beta chains were all read from a single sample in a study of shared clonotypes between healthy human individuals. Repertoires were generated with immunoSEQ multiplex PCR, while TCRdb's copy carries only in-frame clones and drops some. The repertoire holds about 2.4 million clones, with just over 90% as singletons. Sequenced: naive CD4+ T cells sorted from blood. The subset was: CD45RA+ positively selected. The source of these receptors is a man aged 18 to 30 in good health.

The table lists this clone with a count of one. V gene TRBV2 combines with J gene TRBJ2-3; the D call may be TRBD1 or TRBD2 (5 bases each). Between the trimmed V and J ends, which lost 6 bases and 0 bases, there was a span of 16 bases. Looked up from germline, CDR1 is SNHLY and CDR2 is FYNNEI. The CDR3 covers 16 residues. The CDR3 is CASSQRGPSSTDTQYF. The CDR3 DNA sequence: TGTGCCAGCAGCCAGAGGGGTCCCTCTAGCACAGATACGCAGTATTTT.

This chain connects TRBV15 to TRBJ1-5; a possible D gene is TRBD1 (5 bases). CDR1 and CDR2 from the germline V gene are LNHNV and YYDKDF (reference sequence). The CDR3 is made up of 14 amino acids. V was clipped by 3 bases and J by 6 bases, with 12 bases between them. In DNA form, the CDR3 reads TGTGCCACCAGCAGGGGGGGGATCGGTCAGCCCCAGCATTTT. It specifies CATSRGGIGQPQHF.

The V and J genes are TRBV27 and TRBJ2-1, with 10 positions matching TRBD2. The junction had 11 bases not matched to a gene; V was cut back by 5 bases and J by 7 bases. The CDR3 has 16 residues. Germline V lookup: CDR1 MNHEY, CDR2 SMNVEV (reference sequence). In DNA, the CDR3 is TGTGCCAGCAGTCCACTAGCGGGGACTCTATTTAATGAGCAGTTCTTC. Protein: CASSPLAGTLFNEQFF.

DNA for the CDR3: TGCGCCAGCAGCCACGTGGGACAGGGGAACACTGAAGCTTTCTTT. Translated: CASSHVGQGNTEAFF. The V gene is TRBV4-3, the J gene TRBJ1-1; the match to TRBD1 covers 9 bases. CDR3 length: 15 amino acids. Germline-derived CDR1 and CDR2 are LGHNA and YSLEER. V shed 3 bases and J 1 base; nucleotides not matched to a gene: 3.

This chain joins TRBV7-9 and TRBJ2-1; possibly TRBD1 for D (6 bases). The CDR3 is 12 residues long. Germline V gives CDR1 SEHNR, CDR2 FQNEAQ (reference sequence). The ends were cut back, 6 bases at V and 7 bases at J, with 10 bases in the middle. The CDR3 region has the DNA TGTGCCAGCAGTTGGACAGAAAATGAGCAGTTCTTC. It is translated as CASSWTENEQFF.

This clone was seen once. This rearrangement joins TRBV7-2 to TRBJ1-2, with D possibly being TRBD1 (5 bases). This CDR3 region has 15 residues. Per the germline V gene, CDR1 is SGHTA and CDR2 is FQGNSA. The germline V and J ends were trimmed by 1 base and 4 bases, with 13 bases remaining between them. This CDR3 reads CASSLGQPAGYGYTF. CDR3 in DNA: TGTGCCAGCAGCTTAGGACAGCCGGCCGGCTATGGCTACACCTTC. The complete variable domain, with remaining parts taken from reference TRBV7-2 and TRBJ1-2, reads GAGVSQSPSNKVTEKGKDVELRCDPISGHTALYWYRQSLGQGLEFLIYFQGNSAPDKSGLPSDRFSAERTGGSVSTLTIQRTQQEDSAVYLCASSLGQPAGYGYTFGSGTRLTVV.

V usage is TRBV2 and J usage is TRBJ1-5; 7 positions match TRBD1. CDR3 length: 13 residues. Trimming at V came to 6 bases and at J to 5 bases, leaving 4 bases not matched to a gene. CDR1 SNHLY and CDR2 FYNNEI come from the germline V gene. DNA of the CDR3: TGTGCCAGCAGCGAGACAGGGCATCAGCCCCAGCATTTT. Its translation is CASSETGHQPQHF.

The chain combines TRBV6-6 with TRBJ2-2, with 8 bases matching TRBD1. V gave up 6 bases and J gave up 4 bases; unmatched junction bases: 7. The CDR3 contains 15 residues. Germline V gene data show CDR1 as MNHNY and CDR2 as SVGAGI (reference sequence). CDR3 protein: CASSHGQGITGELFF. The CDR3 nucleotides are TGTGCCAGCAGCCACGGACAGGGTATCACCGGGGAGCTGTTTTTT.

This sequence joins TRBV19 and TRBJ2-1, with 14 bases lining up with TRBD2. Germline V gene data show CDR1 as LNHDA and CDR2 as SQIVND (reference sequence). The CDR3 is 19 amino acids. Trimming removed 3 bases from V and 9 bases from J; junction bases left unmatched: 16. The CDR3 spells CASSIDVPGLAGARGEQFF. CDR3 nucleotides: TGTGCCAGTAGTATTGATGTGCCGGGACTAGCGGGGGCTCGGGGTGAGCAGTTCTTC.

The chain is built from TRBV19 and TRBJ2-3; TRBD2 might be the D (6 bases). Trimming took 3 bases from V and 0 from J, leaving 10 bases between them. The CDR3 extends over 15 amino acids. Germline lookup yields CDR1 LNHDA and CDR2 SQIVND (reference sequence). DNA of the CDR3: TGTGCCAGTAGTATGAGAGCGGGTAGCACAGATACGCAGTATTTT. This gives the protein CASSMRAGSTDTQYF.

This sequence joins TRBV27 and TRBJ2-7; 9 bases line up with TRBD1. CDR1 is MNHEY, CDR2 SMNVEV, per germline (reference sequence). The CDR3 has 15 amino acids. J was trimmed by 1 base and V by 6 bases; bases with no gene match: 7. CDR3 loop: CASRRMDRGSYEQYF. CDR3 DNA: TGTGCCAGCAGACGAATGGACAGGGGATCCTACGAGCAGTACTTC.

V is TRBV7-9 and J is TRBJ2-7, with 9 bases identical to TRBD1. The J segment lost 6 bases and the V segment lost 5 bases, leaving 8 bases of the junction unmatched. The germline V gene encodes CDR1 SEHNR and CDR2 FQNEAQ (reference sequence). This CDR3 region has 14 residues. Written as DNA, the CDR3 is TGTGCCAGCAGCCCCCGGGACAGGGTGACCGAGCAGTACTTC. Protein product: CASSPRDRVTEQYF.

This clone was picked up one time. This chain uses TRBV5-5 with TRBJ1-1, with D possibly being TRBD1 (5 bases). Looked up from germline, CDR1 is SGHKS and CDR2 is YYEKEE (reference sequence). The CDR3 extends over 15 amino acids. V dropped 3 bases and J dropped 0 bases, with 12 bases sitting between them. Here the CDR3 reads CASSYGAGLNTEAFF. CDR3 sequence (DNA): TGTGCCAGCAGCTACGGGGCGGGGCTGAACACTGAAGCTTTCTTT.

The chain joins TRBV6-1 to TRBJ1-1; TRBD1 aligns across 7 bases. The ends lost 6 bases at V and 4 bases at J; junction bases unmatched: 11. The germline CDR1 and CDR2 sequences are MNHNS and SASEGT. This CDR3 spans 15 amino acids. The CDR3 coding sequence is TGTGCCAGCAGCCCCAGGAGGGGGCTAGGCACTGAAGCTTTCTTT. As protein: CASSPRRGLGTEAFF.

This chain uses TRBV6-5 with TRBJ1-2; 10 nucleotides line up with TRBD1. This CDR3 is 14 amino acids long. Germline CDR1 reads MNHEY; CDR2 reads SVGAGI. Losses at the gene ends were 5 bases for V and 6 bases for J; bases not matched to a gene: 6. The CDR3 spells CASSTDRGRHGYTF. The CDR3 DNA is TGTGCCAGCAGTACCGACAGGGGGCGACATGGCTACACCTTC.

This clone was observed a handful of times. This specimen includes other DNA sequences encoding the same CDR3. The rearrangement joins TRBV30 to TRBJ1-3; D unresolved. The CDR3 totals 12 residues. CDR1 and CDR2 from the germline V gene are GTSNPN and SVGIG (reference sequence). V was shortened by 3 bases and J by 0 bases, with 3 bases between the two germline ends. CDR3 sequence (DNA): TGTGCCTGGAGCGACTCTGGAAACACCATATATTTT. Residues: CAWSDSGNTIYF.

The chain recombines TRBV5-6 with TRBJ1-1; D remains unclear. Trimming removed 5 bases from V and 8 bases from J, with 13 bases in between. CDR3 size: 12 residues. Looked up from germline, CDR1 is SGHDT and CDR2 is YYEEEE. CDR3 residues: CASRIESGEAFF. The CDR3 nucleotides read TGTGCCAGCAGAATCGAAAGTGGGGAAGCTTTCTTT.

J is TRBJ1-1 and V is TRBV27, with D maybe TRBD1 (5 bases). The V end lost 4 bases, the J end lost 1 base, and 16 bases lay between the germline ends. This CDR3 is built from 16 residues. CDR1 and CDR2 from the germline V gene are MNHEY and SMNVEV (reference sequence). CDR3 sequence (DNA): TGTGCCAGCAGTTCCTTACGGGACGGTTGGAACACTGAAGCTTTCTTT. Amino acid sequence: CASSSLRDGWNTEAFF.

This rearrangement joins TRBV6-1 to TRBJ2-7, with 7 bases lining up with TRBD1. The CDR3 consists of 15 residues. Per the germline V gene, CDR1 is MNHNS and CDR2 is SASEGT. Unmatched junction bases numbered 8, after V lost 6 bases and J lost 0 bases. In nucleotides, the CDR3 is TGTGCCAGCAGACACAGGGGCCCGAGCTCCTACGAGCAGTACTTC. The encoded protein is CASRHRGPSSYEQYF.

V is TRBV7-2 and J is TRBJ2-5; D is tentatively TRBD1 or TRBD2 (6 bases each). V lost 3 bases, J lost 4 bases, and 18 bases lay in between. The length of the CDR3 is 16 residues. Germline CDR1 SGHTA, CDR2 FQGNSA. The CDR3 region is CASSFEWGATGETQYF. CDR3 DNA: TGTGCCAGCAGCTTTGAATGGGGGGCCACGGGAGAGACCCAGTACTTC.

The chain recombines TRBV29-1 with TRBJ2-5; D unclear. The CDR3 is 13 amino acids. V lost 4 bases, J lost 5 bases, and 14 bases lay in between. Germline CDR1 SQVTM, CDR2 ANQGSEA. Here the CDR3 reads CSVVNSFGETQYF. The CDR3 DNA reads TGCAGCGTTGTGAACAGTTTTGGGGAGACCCAGTACTTC.

The chain is built from TRBV7-9 and TRBJ1-4; the D is unclear. Germline loops: CDR1 SEHNR, CDR2 FQNEAQ (reference sequence). V lost 7 bases and J 5 bases, leaving 5 bases between the germline ends. CDR3 length: 11 residues. CDR3 protein: CASTRNEKLFF. The CDR3, as DNA: TGTGCCAGCACCCGAAATGAAAAACTGTTTTTT.

This chain uses TRBV4-3 with TRBJ2-1; 9 bases line up with TRBD2. Unmatched junction bases numbered 7, after V lost 6 bases and J lost 7 bases. The CDR3 spans 14 residues. Germline V gene lookup returns CDR1 LGHNA and CDR2 YSLEER. The CDR3 nucleotides read TGCGCCAGCAGGCAACTAGCGGGCGGTAATGAGCAGTTCTTC. It yields the protein CASRQLAGGNEQFF.

This chain uses TRBV5-1 with TRBJ1-6; maybe TRBD1 (6 bases). From germline, CDR1 is SGHRS and CDR2 YFSETQ. This CDR3 comprises 18 residues. V gave up 0 bases and J gave up 3 bases, with 16 bases separating them. The CDR3 loop reads CASSLASVGQNYNSPLHF. In nucleotides, the CDR3 is TGCGCCAGCAGCTTGGCCTCGGTCGGACAGAACTATAATTCACCCCTCCACTTT.